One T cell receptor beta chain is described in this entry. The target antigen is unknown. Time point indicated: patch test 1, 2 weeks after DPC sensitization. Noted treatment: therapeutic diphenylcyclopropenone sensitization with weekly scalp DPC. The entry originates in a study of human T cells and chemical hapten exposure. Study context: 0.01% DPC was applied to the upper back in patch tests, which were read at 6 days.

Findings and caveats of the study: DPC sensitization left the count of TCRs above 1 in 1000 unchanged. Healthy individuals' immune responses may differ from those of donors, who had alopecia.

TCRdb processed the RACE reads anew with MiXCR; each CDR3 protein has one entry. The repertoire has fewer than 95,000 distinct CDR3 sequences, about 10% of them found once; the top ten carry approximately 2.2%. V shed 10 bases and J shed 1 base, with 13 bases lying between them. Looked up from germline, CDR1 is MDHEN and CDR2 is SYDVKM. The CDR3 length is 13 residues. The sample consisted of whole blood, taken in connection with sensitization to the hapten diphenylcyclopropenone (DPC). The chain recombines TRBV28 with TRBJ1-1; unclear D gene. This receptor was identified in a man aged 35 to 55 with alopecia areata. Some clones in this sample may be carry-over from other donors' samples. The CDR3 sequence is CAISVGQNTEAFF. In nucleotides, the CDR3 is TGTGCCATCTCAGTAGGGCAGAACACTGAAGCTTTCTTT. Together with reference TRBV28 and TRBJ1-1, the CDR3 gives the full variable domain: DVKVTQSSRYLVKRTGEKVFLECVQDMDHENMFWYRQDPGLGLRLIYFSYDVKMKEKGDIPEGYSVSREKKERFSLILESASTNQTSMYLCAISVGQNTEAFFGQGTRLTVV.